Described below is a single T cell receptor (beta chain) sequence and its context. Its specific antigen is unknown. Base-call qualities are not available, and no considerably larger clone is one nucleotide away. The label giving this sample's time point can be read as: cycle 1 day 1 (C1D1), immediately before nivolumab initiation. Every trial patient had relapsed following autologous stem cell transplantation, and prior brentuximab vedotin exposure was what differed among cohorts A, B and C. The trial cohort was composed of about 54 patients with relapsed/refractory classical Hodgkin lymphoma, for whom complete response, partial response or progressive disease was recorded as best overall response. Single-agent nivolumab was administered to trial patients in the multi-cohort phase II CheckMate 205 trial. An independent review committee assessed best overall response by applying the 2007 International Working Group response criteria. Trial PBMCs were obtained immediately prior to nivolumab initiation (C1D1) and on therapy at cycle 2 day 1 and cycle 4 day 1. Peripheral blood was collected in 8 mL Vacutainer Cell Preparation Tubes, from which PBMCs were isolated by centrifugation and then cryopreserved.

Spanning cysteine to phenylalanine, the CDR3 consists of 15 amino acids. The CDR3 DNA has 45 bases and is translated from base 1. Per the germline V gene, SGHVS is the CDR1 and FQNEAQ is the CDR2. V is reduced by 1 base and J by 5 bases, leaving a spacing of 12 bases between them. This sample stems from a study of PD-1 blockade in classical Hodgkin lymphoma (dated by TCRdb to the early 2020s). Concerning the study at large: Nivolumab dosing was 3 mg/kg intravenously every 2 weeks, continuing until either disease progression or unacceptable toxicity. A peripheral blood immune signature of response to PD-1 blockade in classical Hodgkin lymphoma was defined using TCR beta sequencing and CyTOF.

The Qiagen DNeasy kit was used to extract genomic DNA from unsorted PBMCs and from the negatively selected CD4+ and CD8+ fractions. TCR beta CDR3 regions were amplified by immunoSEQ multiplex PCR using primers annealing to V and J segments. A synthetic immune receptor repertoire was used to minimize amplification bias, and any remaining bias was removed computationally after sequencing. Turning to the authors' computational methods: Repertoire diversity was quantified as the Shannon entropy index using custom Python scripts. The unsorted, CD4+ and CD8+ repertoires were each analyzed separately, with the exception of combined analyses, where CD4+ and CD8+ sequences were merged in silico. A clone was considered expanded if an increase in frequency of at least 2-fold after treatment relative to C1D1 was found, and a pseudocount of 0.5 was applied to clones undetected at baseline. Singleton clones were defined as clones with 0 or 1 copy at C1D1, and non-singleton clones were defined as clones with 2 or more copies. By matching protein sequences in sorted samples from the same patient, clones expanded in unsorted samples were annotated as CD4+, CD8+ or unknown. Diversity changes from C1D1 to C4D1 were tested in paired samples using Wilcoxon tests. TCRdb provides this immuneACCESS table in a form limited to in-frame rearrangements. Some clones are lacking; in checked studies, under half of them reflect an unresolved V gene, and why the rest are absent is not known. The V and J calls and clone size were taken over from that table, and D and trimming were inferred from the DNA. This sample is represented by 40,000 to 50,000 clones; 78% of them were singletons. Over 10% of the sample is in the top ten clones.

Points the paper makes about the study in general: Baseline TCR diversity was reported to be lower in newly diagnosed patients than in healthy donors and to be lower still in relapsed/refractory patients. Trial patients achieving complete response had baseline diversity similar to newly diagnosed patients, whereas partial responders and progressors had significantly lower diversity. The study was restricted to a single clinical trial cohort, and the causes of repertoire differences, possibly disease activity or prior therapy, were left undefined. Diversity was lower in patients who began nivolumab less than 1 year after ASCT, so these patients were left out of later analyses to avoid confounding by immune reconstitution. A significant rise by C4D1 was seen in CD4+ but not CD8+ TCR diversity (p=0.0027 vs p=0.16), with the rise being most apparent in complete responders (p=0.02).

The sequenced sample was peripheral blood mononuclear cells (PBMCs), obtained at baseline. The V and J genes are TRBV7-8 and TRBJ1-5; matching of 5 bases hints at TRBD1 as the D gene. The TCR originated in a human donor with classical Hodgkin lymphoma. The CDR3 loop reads CASSLGALGDQPQHF. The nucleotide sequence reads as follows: TGTGCCAGCAGCTTAGGAGCTTTAGGGGATCAGCCCCAGCATTTT.